What follows are 15 T cell receptor beta chains derived from one specimen sequenced in a study of tumor and adjacent non-tumor tissue in lung cancer. The library came from three nested PCR rounds adapted from ARM-PCR protocols. MiXCR, run by TCRdb on the multiplex PCR reads, gives a single entry per CDR3 protein. Here the sample spans roughly 45,000 distinct CDR3 sequences, less than 65% being singletons. No cell sorting was done before RNA was extracted from the tissue. The normal lung tissue was taken more than 3 cm from the tumor edge. The sample comprised distant non-tumor lung tissue. The source is a man between 45 and 60 years old with non-small cell lung cancer.

Relative to its sample, this clonotype is medium-sized (0.01 to 0.1%). The rearrangement links TRBV10-3 to TRBJ2-7, with D possibly TRBD1 on 5 matching bases. V dropped 10 bases and J dropped 6 bases, with 16 bases sitting between them. This CDR3 is 12 amino acids long. Per the germline V gene, CDR1 is ENHRY and CDR2 is SYGVKD. The chain's CDR3 is CATQQVLGEQYF. The CDR3 nucleotides read TGTGCCACCCAACAGGTCTTGGGCGAGCAGTACTTC.

Notes on this clonotype: Here the CDR3 omits its conserved ending phenylalanine or tryptophan, so a read error is the likely source. The limits of the CDR3 on the DNA are not certain, so only TCRdb's listed CDR3 is given. The chain has TRBV6-6 and TRBJ1-5. The germline V gene encodes CDR1 MNHNY and CDR2 SVGAGI (reference sequence). The CDR3 spans 12 amino acids, including both terminal residues. This chain's CDR3 is CASRTYNQPQHL.

Concerning this clonotype itself: The germline gene is not matched at one end of the junction; a read error may be the cause. The chain uses TRBV6-5 and TRBJ2-3; D unresolved. Germline V gene data show CDR1 as MNHEY and CDR2 as SVGAGI. The CDR3 extends over 11 amino acids. CDR3 protein: CAGSYTDTQYF. In nucleotides, the CDR3 is TGTGCCGGCAGTTACACAGATACGCAGTATTTT.

This clonotype was counted at least ten times. This sequence joins TRBV10-1 and TRBJ2-7; 8 nucleotides agree with TRBD1. The CDR3 loop spans 15 amino acids. The trim removed 0 bases at V and 1 base at J, leaving 2 bases unmatched. The germline CDR1 and CDR2 sequences are WNHNN and SYGVQD (reference sequence). Here the CDR3 reads CASSESRTGSYEQYF. The DNA of the CDR3 is TGCGCCAGCAGTGAGTCCCGGACAGGGTCCTACGAGCAGTACTTC.

Comments on this clonotype: Being one base from a much bigger clone, this may be a read error. The V and J genes are TRBV12-3 or TRBV12-4 and TRBJ2-3; 11 nucleotides match TRBD2. Trimming took 7 bases from V and 1 from J; bases not matched to a gene: 4. The CDR3 is 15 amino acids. This CDR3 is CASNEGLAGTDTQYF. In nucleotides, the CDR3 is TGTGCCAGCAATGAGGGACTAGCGGGCACAGATACGCAGTATTTT.

In the case of this clonotype: A junction boundary mismatches the germline segment, possibly from a read error. This sequence joins TRBV28 and TRBJ1-5; maybe TRBD1 (6 bases). CDR3 length: 15 residues. The germline V gene has CDR1 MDHEN and CDR2 SYDVKM. The CDR3 loop reads CAGREQGSGNQPQHF. The CDR3 DNA is TGTGCCGGCAGAGAACAGGGATCAGGTAATCAGCCCCAGCATTTT. Using reference TRBV28 and TRBJ1-5 for the parts outside the CDR3, the full variable domain is DVKVTQSSRYLVKRTGEKVFLECVQDMDHENMFWYRQDPGLGLRLIYFSYDVKMKEKGDIPEGYSVSREKKERFSLILESASTNQTSMYLCAGREQGSGNQPQHFGDGTRLSIL.

The CDR3 DNA reads TGCGGCACTGCTCCAAGTAGAGGCAATGAGCAGTTCTTC. This translates into CGTAPSRGNEQFF. The V call is TRBV5-1, the J call TRBJ2-1; D gene uncertain. The germline CDR1 and CDR2 sequences are SGHRS and YFSETQ. CDR3 length equals 13 residues. Together with reference TRBV5-1 and TRBJ2-1, the CDR3 gives the full variable domain: KAGVTQTPRYLIKTRGQQVTLSCSPISGHRSVSWYQQTPGQGLQFLFEYFSETQRNKGNFPGRFSGRQFSNSRSEMNVSTLELGDSALYLCGTAPSRGNEQFFGPGTRLTVL.

On this clonotype itself: The CDR3 does not end in the conserved phenylalanine or tryptophan, so this is likely a read error. No DNA is shown, since the ends of the CDR3 on it are uncertain; the CDR3 is the one TCRdb lists. The chain uses TRBV20-1 and TRBJ2-4; the table's D call of TRBD1 was not tested on the DNA. The germline V gene encodes CDR1 DFQATT and CDR2 SNEGSKA (reference sequence). The CDR3 length equals 12 residues, ends included. This chain's CDR3 is CSASPRQGDEYS.

On this clonotype: Since a much larger clone is just one base distant, this may be a read error. The chain uses TRBV2 and TRBJ2-7, with 9 bases identical to TRBD1. The CDR3 covers 14 residues. Germline lookup yields CDR1 SNHLY and CDR2 FYNNEI. CDR3 DNA: TGTGCCAGCGGTGACCACAGGGGGCGATGGGAGCAGTACTTC. Protein sequence: CASGDHRGRWEQYF.

A word on this clonotype: One base away lies a much larger clone, so this may be a sequencing read error. CDR3 DNA sequence: TGTGTCTGGGGCGACAGGACAGTCCTAAATGAGCAGTTCTTC. Translated: CVWGDRTVLNEQFF. The V gene is TRBV30, the J gene TRBJ2-1; D may be TRBD1 (6 bases). CDR1 and CDR2 (germline): GTSNPN, SVGIG (reference sequence). There are 14 residues in the CDR3.

With respect to this clonotype: In this CDR3 the conserved last residue, phenylalanine or tryptophan, is missing, so a read error is likely. The CDR3 spells CGSSLMLAENTGELFV. The CDR3 DNA is TGCGGCAGCAGCTTGATGCTAGCGGAAAACACCGGGGAGCTGTTTGTT. The chain combines TRBV5-1 with TRBJ2-2, with TRBD2 matching 7 bases. The V gene's germline CDR1 is SGHRS and CDR2 YFSETQ. The CDR3 sequence is 16 residues long.

In its sample, this clonotype ranks as medium-sized. This chain connects TRBV12-3 or TRBV12-4 to TRBJ2-7; D possibly corresponds to TRBD1 (5 bases). V was pared by 2 bases and J by 0 bases, with 11 bases between. The CDR3 spans 15 residues. CDR3 nucleotides: TGTGCCAGCAGTTTAAAGGCAGGGCCCTCCTACGAGCAGTACTTC. Residues: CASSLKAGPSYEQYF.

Of note for this clonotype: The missing conserved phenylalanine or tryptophan at the end of this CDR3 makes a read error likely. This chain joins TRBV10-2 and TRBJ2-7; TRBD2 agrees at 7 bases. Germline V lookup: CDR1 WSHSY, CDR2 SAAADI. This CDR3 region has 12 residues. CDR3: CTTSGEGYEQYL. Written as DNA, the CDR3 is TGCACCACATCGGGGGAGGGCTACGAGCAGTACTTA.

As for this clonotype: The conserved phenylalanine or tryptophan normally closing the CDR3 is absent here, so this likely arose from a read error. This chain connects TRBV11-2 to TRBJ2-7; 8 bases fit TRBD1. Germline lookup yields CDR1 SGHAT and CDR2 FQNNGV. The CDR3 is made up of 16 amino acids. The CDR3 DNA sequence: TGTGCTAGCAGCTTAGCCCTTCCGGGACAGGCTGTGGTGCAGTACTAC. Protein: CASSLALPGQAVVQYY.

This clonotype showed up just once. The CDR3 end shows no conserved phenylalanine or tryptophan, and so a read error is likely. This chain connects TRBV10-1 to TRBJ2-1; 13 bases line up with TRBD2. The V gene's germline CDR1 is WNHNN and CDR2 SYGVQD (reference sequence). The CDR3 is made up of 12 amino acids. The CDR3, as DNA: TGCCCCAGCGGACTAGCGGGAGATGAGCAGTTCCTC. Its translation: CPSGLAGDEQFL.